This T cell receptor beta chain originates from a study of blood T cell repertoires in COVID-19. Study-level information: COVID-19 samples, acute and convalescent, were from the United States, Italy and Spain.

The repertoire was sequenced with immunoSEQ multiplex PCR; TCRdb's copy has only in-frame clones and lacks some. The profile shows under 250,000 clones, approximately 83% of them singletons. V lost 4 bases, J lost 0 bases, and 13 bases lay in between. Germline CDR1 and CDR2: SNHLY and FYNNEI. The CDR3 extends over 16 amino acids. This receptor was obtained from an elderly man with acute or convalescent COVID-19. This chain connects TRBV2 to TRBJ1-3, with D unclear. Sequenced: peripheral blood. CDR3 sequence (DNA): TGTGCCAGCAGTGCAATCGGCGGGCTCTCTGGAAACACCATATATTTT. Its protein product is CASSAIGGLSGNTIYF.